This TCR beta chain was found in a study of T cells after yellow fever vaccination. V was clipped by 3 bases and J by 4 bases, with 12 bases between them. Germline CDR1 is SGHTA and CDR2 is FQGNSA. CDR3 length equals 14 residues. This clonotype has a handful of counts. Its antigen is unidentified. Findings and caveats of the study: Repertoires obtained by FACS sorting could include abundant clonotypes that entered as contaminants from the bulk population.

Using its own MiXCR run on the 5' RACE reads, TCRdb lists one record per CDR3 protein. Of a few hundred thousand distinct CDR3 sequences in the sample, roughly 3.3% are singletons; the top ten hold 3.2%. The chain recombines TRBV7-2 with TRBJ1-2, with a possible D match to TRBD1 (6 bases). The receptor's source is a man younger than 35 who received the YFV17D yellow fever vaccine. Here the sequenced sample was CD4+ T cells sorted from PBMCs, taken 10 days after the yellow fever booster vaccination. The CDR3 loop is CASSFDRTAYGYTF. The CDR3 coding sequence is TGTGCCAGCAGCTTCGATCGGACAGCCTATGGCTACACCTTC.